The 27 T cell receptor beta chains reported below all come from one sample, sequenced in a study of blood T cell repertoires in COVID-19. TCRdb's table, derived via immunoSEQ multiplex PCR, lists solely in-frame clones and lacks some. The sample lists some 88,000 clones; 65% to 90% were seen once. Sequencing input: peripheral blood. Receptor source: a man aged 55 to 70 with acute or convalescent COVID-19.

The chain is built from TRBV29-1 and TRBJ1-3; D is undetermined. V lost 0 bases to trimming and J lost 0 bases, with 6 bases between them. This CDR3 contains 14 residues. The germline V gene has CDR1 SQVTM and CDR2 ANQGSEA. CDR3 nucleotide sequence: TGCAGCGTTGAAGAAGGCGGCTCTGGAAACACCATATATTTT. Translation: CSVEEGGSGNTIYF.

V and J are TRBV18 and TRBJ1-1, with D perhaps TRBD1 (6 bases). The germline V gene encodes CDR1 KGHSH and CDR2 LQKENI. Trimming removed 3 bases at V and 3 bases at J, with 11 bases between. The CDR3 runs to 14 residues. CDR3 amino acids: CASSPWEGDTEAFF. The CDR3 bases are TGTGCCAGCTCACCTTGGGAGGGGGACACTGAAGCTTTCTTT.

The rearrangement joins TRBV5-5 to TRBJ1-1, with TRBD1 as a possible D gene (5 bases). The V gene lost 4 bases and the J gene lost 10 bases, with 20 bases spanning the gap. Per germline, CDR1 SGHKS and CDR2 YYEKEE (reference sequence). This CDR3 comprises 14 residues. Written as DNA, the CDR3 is TGTGCCAGCAGCGCAATGACCCGGGGGGGAGGAGCTTTCTTT. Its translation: CASSAMTRGGGAFF.

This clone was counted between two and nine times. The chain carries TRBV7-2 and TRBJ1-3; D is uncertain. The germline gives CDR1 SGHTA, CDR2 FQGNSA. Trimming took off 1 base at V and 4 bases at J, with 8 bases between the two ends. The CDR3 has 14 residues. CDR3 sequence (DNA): TGTGCCAGCAGCTTAGGACTGGCGGGAAACACCATATATTTT. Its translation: CASSLGLAGNTIYF.

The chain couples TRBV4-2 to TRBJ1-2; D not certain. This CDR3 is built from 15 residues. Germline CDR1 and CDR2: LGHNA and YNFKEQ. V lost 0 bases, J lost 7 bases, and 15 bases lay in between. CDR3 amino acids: CASSQDGGDRRGYTF. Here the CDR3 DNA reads TGTGCCAGCAGCCAAGATGGCGGGGATCGGCGTGGCTACACCTTC.

DNA for the CDR3: TGTGCCAGCAGCCTCCAGACAGGGAACGATTCACCCCTCCACTTT. Its translation is CASSLQTGNDSPLHF. The rearrangement joins TRBV7-2 to TRBJ1-6; TRBD1 matches 7 bases. The CDR3 contains 15 residues. Germline lookup yields CDR1 SGHTA and CDR2 FQGNSA. The J segment lost 8 bases and the V segment lost 5 bases, leaving 9 bases of the junction unmatched.

CDR3 in DNA: TGTGCCAGCAGTCCGGGTAGGATGGACAGGGGGCTTGGCTACACCTTC. It yields the protein CASSPGRMDRGLGYTF. The chain recombines TRBV5-4 with TRBJ1-2, with TRBD1 matching over 11 bases. The CDR3 length is 16 residues. J lost 7 bases, V lost 5 bases, and 13 bases had no gene match. Germline V gives CDR1 SGHNT, CDR2 YYREEE (reference sequence). The variable domain in full, completed from reference TRBV5-4 and TRBJ1-2, reads ETGVTQSPTHLIKTRGQQVTLRCSSQSGHNTVSWYQQALGQGPQFIFQYYREEENGRGNFPPRFSGLQFPNYSSELNVNALELDDSALYLCASSPGRMDRGLGYTFGSGTRLTVV.

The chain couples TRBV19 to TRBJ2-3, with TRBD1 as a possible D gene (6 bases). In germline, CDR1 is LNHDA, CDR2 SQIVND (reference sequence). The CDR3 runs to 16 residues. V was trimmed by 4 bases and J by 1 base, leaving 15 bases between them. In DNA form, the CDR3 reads TGTGCCAGTAGTACCGGACAGTTTTGGGGCACAGATACGCAGTATTTT. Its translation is CASSTGQFWGTDTQYF.

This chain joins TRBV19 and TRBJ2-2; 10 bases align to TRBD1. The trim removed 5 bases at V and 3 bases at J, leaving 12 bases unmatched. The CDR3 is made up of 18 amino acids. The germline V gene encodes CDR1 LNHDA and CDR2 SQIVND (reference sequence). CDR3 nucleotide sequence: TGTGCCAGTAGTCAGGGACAGGGGTACGTCGGGGACACCGGGGAGCTGTTTTTT. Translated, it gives CASSQGQGYVGDTGELFF. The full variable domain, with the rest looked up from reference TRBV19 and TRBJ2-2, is DGGITQSPKYLFRKEGQNVTLSCEQNLNHDAMYWYRQDPGQGLRLIYYSQIVNDFQKGDIAEGYSVSREKKESFPLTVTSAQKNPTAFYLCASSQGQGYVGDTGELFFGEGSRLTVL.

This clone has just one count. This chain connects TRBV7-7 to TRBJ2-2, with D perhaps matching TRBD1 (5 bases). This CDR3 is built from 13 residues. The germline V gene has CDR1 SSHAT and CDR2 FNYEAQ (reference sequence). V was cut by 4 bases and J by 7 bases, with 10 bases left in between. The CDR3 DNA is TGTGCCAGCAGCTCGGACAATGGCGGGGAGCTGTTTTTT. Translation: CASSSDNGGELFF.

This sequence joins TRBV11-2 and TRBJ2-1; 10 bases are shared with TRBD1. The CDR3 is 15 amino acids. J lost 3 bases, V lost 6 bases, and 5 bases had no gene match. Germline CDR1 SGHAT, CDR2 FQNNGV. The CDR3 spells CASRPGTGVYNEQFF. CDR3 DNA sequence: TGTGCCAGCAGGCCCGGGACAGGGGTCTACAATGAGCAGTTCTTC. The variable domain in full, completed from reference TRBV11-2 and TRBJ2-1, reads EAGVAQSPRYKIIEKRQSVAFWCNPISGHATLYWYQQILGQGPKLLIQFQNNGVVDDSQLPKDRFSAERLKGVDSTLKIQPAKLEDSAVYLCASRPGTGVYNEQFFGPGTRLTVL.

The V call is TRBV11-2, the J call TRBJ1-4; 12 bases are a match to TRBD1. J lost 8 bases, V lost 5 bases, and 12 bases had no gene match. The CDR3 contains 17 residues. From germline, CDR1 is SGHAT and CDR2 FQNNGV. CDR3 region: CASSAPGQGAGWEKLFF. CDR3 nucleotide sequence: TGTGCCAGCAGCGCCCCGGGACAGGGGGCGGGATGGGAAAAACTGTTTTTT. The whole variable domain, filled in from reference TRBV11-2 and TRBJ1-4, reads EAGVAQSPRYKIIEKRQSVAFWCNPISGHATLYWYQQILGQGPKLLIQFQNNGVVDDSQLPKDRFSAERLKGVDSTLKIQPAKLEDSAVYLCASSAPGQGAGWEKLFFGSGTQLSVL.

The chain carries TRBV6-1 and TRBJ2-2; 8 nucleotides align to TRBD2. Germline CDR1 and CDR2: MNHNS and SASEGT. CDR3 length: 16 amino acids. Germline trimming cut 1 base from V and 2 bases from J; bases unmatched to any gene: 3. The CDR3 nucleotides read TGTGCCAGCAGTGAAGGGATAGCGGGAAACACCGGGGAGCTGTTTTTT. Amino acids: CASSEGIAGNTGELFF.

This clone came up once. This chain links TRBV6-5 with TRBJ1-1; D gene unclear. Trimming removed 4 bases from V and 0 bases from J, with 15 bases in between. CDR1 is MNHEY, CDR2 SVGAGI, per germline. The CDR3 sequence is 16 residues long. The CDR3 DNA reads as TGTGCCAGCAGTTCTCCGCGTCGCGGGGTGAACACTGAAGCTTTCTTT. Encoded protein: CASSSPRRGVNTEAFF.

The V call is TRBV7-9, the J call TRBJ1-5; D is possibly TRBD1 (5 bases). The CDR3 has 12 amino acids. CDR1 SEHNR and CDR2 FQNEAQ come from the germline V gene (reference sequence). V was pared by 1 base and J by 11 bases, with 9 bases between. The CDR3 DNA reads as TGTGCCAGCAGCTTAGGGGGCACTACCCAGCATTTT. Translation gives CASSLGGTTQHF. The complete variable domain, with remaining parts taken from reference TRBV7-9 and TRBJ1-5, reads DTGVSQNPRHKITKRGQNVTFRCDPISEHNRLYWYRQTLGQGPEFLTYFQNEAQLEKSRLLSDRFSAERPKGSFSTLEIQRTEQGDSAMYLCASSLGGTTQHFGDGTRLSIL.

DNA for the CDR3: TGTGCCAGCAGTATATACAGGGGAACTAATGAAAAACTGTTTTTT. It is translated as CASSIYRGTNEKLFF. The J gene is TRBJ1-4, the V gene TRBV6-5; 7 bases are a match to TRBD1. CDR3 size: 15 residues. The germline gives CDR1 MNHEY, CDR2 SVGAGI. The ends lost 5 bases at V and 1 base at J; junction bases unmatched: 4.

The CDR3 protein is CSVEDVRRWSGKGYTF. The CDR3 DNA is TGCAGCGTTGAAGATGTAAGGCGATGGAGCGGTAAAGGCTACACCTTC. This chain joins TRBV29-1 and TRBJ1-2; D is uncertain. V was pared by 0 bases and J by 8 bases, with 22 bases between. The CDR3 contains 16 residues. Germline CDR1 is SQVTM and CDR2 is ANQGSEA.

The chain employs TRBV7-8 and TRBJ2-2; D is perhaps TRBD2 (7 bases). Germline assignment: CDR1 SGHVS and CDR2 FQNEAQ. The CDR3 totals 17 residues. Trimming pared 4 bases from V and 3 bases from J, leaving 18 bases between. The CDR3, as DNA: TGTGCCAGCAGCTCCCTAGGGGGGGGTTATTACACCGGGGAGCTGTTTTTT. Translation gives CASSSLGGGYYTGELFF.

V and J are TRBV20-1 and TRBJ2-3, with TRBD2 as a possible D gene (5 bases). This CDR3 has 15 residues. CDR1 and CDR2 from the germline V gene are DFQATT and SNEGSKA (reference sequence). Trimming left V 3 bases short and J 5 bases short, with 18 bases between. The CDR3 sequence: CSASGGSDYVDTQYF. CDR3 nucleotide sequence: TGCAGTGCTAGTGGTGGGAGTGATTACGTAGATACGCAGTATTTT.

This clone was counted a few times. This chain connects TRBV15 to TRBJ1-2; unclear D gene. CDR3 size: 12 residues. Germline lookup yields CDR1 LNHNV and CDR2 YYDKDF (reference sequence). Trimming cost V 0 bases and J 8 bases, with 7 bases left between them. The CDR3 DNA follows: TGTGCCACCAGCAGAGATCTGAGGGGCTACACCTTC. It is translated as CATSRDLRGYTF.

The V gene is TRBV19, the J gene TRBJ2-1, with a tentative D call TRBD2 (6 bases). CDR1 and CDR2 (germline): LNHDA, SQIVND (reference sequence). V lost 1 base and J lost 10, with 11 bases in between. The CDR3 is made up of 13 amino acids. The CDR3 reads CASSIVPRGEQFF. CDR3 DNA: TGTGCCAGTAGTATAGTCCCGCGGGGCGAGCAGTTCTTC.

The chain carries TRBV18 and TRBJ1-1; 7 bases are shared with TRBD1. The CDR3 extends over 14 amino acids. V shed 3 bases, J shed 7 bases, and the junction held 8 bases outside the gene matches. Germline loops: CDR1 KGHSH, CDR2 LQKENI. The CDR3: CASSPGTAAVEAFF. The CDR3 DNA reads TGTGCCAGCTCACCCGGGACAGCCGCAGTTGAAGCTTTCTTT.

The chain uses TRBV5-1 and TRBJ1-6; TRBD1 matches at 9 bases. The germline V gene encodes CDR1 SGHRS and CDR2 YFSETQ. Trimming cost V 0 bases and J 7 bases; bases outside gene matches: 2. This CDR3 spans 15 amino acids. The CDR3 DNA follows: TGCGCCAGCAGCTTGGAGGACAGGGGAAATTCACCCCTCCACTTT. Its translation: CASSLEDRGNSPLHF. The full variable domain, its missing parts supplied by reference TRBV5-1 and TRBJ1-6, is KAGVTQTPRYLIKTRGQQVTLSCSPISGHRSVSWYQQTPGQGLQFLFEYFSETQRNKGNFPGRFSGRQFSNSRSEMNVSTLELGDSALYLCASSLEDRGNSPLHFGNGTRLTVT.

The CDR3 here is CASSNWVLTSGGHEQFF. CDR3 DNA: TGTGCCAGCAGCAATTGGGTCTTGACTAGCGGGGGTCATGAGCAGTTCTTC. V is TRBV21-1 and J is TRBJ2-1; TRBD2, the table's D call, was not compared with the DNA. TRBV21-1 represents a pseudogene. The CDR3 covers 17 residues.

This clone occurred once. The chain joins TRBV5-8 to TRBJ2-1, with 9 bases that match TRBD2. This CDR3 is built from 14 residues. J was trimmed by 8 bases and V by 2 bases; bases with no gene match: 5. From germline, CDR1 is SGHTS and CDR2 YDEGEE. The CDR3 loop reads CASSFSGSLYEQFF. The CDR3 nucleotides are TGTGCCAGCAGCTTTAGCGGGAGCCTCTATGAGCAGTTCTTC.

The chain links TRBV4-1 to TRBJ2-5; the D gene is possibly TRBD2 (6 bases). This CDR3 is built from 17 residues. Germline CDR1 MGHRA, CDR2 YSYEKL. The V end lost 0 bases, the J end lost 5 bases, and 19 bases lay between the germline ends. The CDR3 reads CASSQDWGGTGRETQYF. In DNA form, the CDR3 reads TGCGCCAGCAGCCAAGATTGGGGAGGAACGGGGCGTGAGACCCAGTACTTC.

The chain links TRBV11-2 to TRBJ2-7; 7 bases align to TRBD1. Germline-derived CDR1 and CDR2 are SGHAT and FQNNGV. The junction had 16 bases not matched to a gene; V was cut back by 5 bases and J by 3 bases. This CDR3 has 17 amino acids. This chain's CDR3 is CASSRRSSARGIYEQYF. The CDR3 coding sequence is TGTGCCAGCAGCCGCCGGTCGAGCGCCAGGGGGATCTACGAGCAGTACTTC.